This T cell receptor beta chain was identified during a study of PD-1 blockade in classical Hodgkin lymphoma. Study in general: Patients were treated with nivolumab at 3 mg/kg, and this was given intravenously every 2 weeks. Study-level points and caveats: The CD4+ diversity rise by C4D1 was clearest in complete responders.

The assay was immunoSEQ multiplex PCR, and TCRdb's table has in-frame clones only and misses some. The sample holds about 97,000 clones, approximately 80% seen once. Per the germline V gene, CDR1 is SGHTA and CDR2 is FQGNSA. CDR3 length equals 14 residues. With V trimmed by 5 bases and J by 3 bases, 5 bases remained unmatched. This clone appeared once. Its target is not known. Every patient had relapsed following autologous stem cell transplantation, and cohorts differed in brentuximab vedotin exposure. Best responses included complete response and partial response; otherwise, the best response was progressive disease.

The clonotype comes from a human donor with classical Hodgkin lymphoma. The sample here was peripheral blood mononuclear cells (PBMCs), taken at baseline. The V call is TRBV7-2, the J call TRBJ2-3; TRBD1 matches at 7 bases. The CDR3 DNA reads TGTGCCAGCAGCCGACGGACAGGAACAGATACGCAGTATTTT. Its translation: CASSRRTGTDTQYF.